The rows below give T cell receptor beta chains drawn from one sample of a study of blood T cells in healthy people across ages. TCRdb processed the 5' RACE reads anew with MiXCR; each CDR3 protein has one entry. Among fewer than 2 million distinct CDR3 sequences, about two fifths were seen once, and the ten largest hold 23%. The specimen sequenced was blood. The source is a human donor in good health. Each CDR3 is given with its conserved first and last residue. The order of the fields is V gene, clone size, J gene, D gene, CDR3 protein. The D gene is left open where the match is weak. Not every row has a clone size; where given, it reads once, few, many or a size class.

>TRBV3-1|.|TRBJ1-1|TRBD1
CASSQDLGQPASMNTEAFF
>TRBV20-1|.|.|TRBD2
CSARDVVLAATYEQYF
>TRBV9|.|TRBJ1-1|.
CASSGSEPAFF
>TRBV5-1|few|TRBJ2-7|TRBD2
CASSPGLAGGPDEQYF
>TRBV20-1|few|TRBJ2-1|TRBD2
CSAARGGAWGNEQFF
>TRBV6-5|many|TRBJ2-7|.
CATRRVSVGEQYF
>TRBV5-1|few|TRBJ2-4|.
CASSLTGEKNIQYF
>TRBV7-8|.|TRBJ2-6|TRBD1
CASSPTGQALAGANVLTF
>TRBV20-1|.|TRBJ2-1|.
CSAVAVSSYNEQFF
>TRBV6-6|few|TRBJ2-7|.
CASSWGREQYF
>TRBV6-5|few|TRBJ2-1|TRBD1
CASGLDRESYNEQFF
>TRBV29-1|.|TRBJ2-3|.
CGVGATDTQYF
>TRBV3-1|.|TRBJ2-7|TRBD2
CASSWTSGSSYEQYF
>TRBV2|few|TRBJ1-2|.
CASSEGSTSSASYTF
>TRBV4-2|few|TRBJ2-7|.
CASSQKAGGYEQYF
>TRBV6-5|few|.|.
CASAPVSSYNEQYF
>TRBV29-1|.|TRBJ1-1|TRBD1
CSAGGQTNTEAFF
>TRBV5-4|.|TRBJ2-3|.
CASSLERALTTDTQYF
>TRBV6-2/TRBV6-3|.|TRBJ2-7|.
CASRPSGEAWEQYF
>TRBV28|.|TRBJ1-2|.
CASSLYGNGYTF
>TRBV29-1|.|TRBJ2-3|TRBD2
CSVAGGASTDTQYF
>TRBV20-1|once|TRBJ2-3|TRBD2
CSASSWLAASTDTQYF
>TRBV20-1|few|TRBJ2-6|.
CSAREGDSLTF
>TRBV5-1|.|TRBJ1-2|TRBD1
CASSSLTRTGGDGYTF
>TRBV20-1|many|TRBJ2-5|.
CSAAGLGETQYF
>TRBV12-3/TRBV12-4|.|TRBJ2-1|TRBD2
CASRSREGQTFYNEQFF
>TRBV4-1|few|TRBJ1-2|TRBD1
CASSQLGQRRSNYGYTF
>TRBV5-1|.|TRBJ2-2|.
CASSLSGQRGTGELFF
>TRBV28|.|TRBJ1-5|TRBD1
CASSLDRGRDSNQPQHF
>TRBV29-1|few|TRBJ2-1|.
CSVQGRDYNEQFF
>TRBV20-1|.|TRBJ1-2|.
CSASDLDPYGYTF
>TRBV4-1|.|TRBJ2-7|.
CASSPGTTIPYEQYF
>TRBV4-3|few|TRBJ2-1|TRBD2
CASSQDPSGASYNEQFF
>TRBV6-2/TRBV6-3|few|TRBJ2-6|.
CASKEISSGANVLTF
>TRBV6-2/TRBV6-3|.|TRBJ1-1|TRBD1
CASSSPGQGFSEAFF
>TRBV5-1|few|TRBJ2-1|TRBD1
CASKDRDSSYNEQFF
>TRBV2|few|TRBJ2-1|TRBD1
CASSAGTGSIDEQFF
>TRBV30|.|TRBJ2-1|.
CAWSRSSFGQFF
>TRBV12-3/TRBV12-4|.|TRBJ2-5|TRBD1
CASRAGTAMCGTQYF
>TRBV12-3/TRBV12-4|.|TRBJ2-5|TRBD1
CASSLSGQGYQETQYF
>TRBV4-3|.|TRBJ1-2|.
CASSPPTGFPTF
>TRBV28|few|.|.
CANSSRGSQNYEQYF
>TRBV18|few|TRBJ2-7|.
CASSPLGYISSYEQYF